This T cell receptor (beta chain) was recorded in a study of persistence of HIV-infected CD4 T cells. Study overall: Isolated cells were CMV- and HIV-1 Gag-responding CD4+ T cells.

This clone came up once. What it recognizes is unknown. The V end lost 1 base, the J end lost 7 bases, and 10 bases lay between the germline ends. The CDR3 consists of 14 residues. The V gene's germline CDR1 is LGHNA and CDR2 YSLEER. Study-level points and caveats: Proviral oligoclonality tracked with TCR oligoclonality within the same sorted cells. Antigen-responding cells were enriched for degenerate expanded CDR3beta sequences.

The stimulus was lysate of CMV-infected fibroblasts, around 10 ug/mL. CD40L/CD69 double-negative CD45RO-high memory CD4+ T cells were collected. The libraries were made with immunoSEQ version 4 in survey mode. Assay: immunoSEQ multiplex PCR; the TCRdb copy retains only in-frame clones and omits some. The sample carries approximately 35,000 clones, roughly 82% recorded once. Specimen: CD4+ T cells sorted from PBMCs after approximately 20-hour stimulation, collected from a patient who received antiretroviral therapy. The J gene is TRBJ2-2, the V gene TRBV4-3, with D possibly matching TRBD2 (5 bases). The receptor was isolated from an adult man with HIV who was CMV-seropositive. The CDR3 spells CASSQASIGGELFF. Written as DNA, the CDR3 is TGCGCCAGCAGCCAAGCTAGCATCGGCGGGGAGCTGTTTTTT.